The sequence of this TCR beta chain was determined in a study of CD8+CD57+ T cells in acquired aplastic anemia. Background on the study: The sorted CD4+ and CD8+ cells yielded an average approximately 3.3 ug of DNA. Read counts for CD4+ cells (from healthy donors) averaged roughly 11 million.

General study findings and limits: Overlap between patients and controls comprised 25 to 30 CD8+ CDR3 sequences.

This CDR3 comprises 20 residues. Trimming took off 6 bases at V and 0 bases at J, with 30 bases between the two ends. Germline V CDR1 and CDR2: MGHDK, SYGVNS. Concerning this clonotype itself: Its antigen is currently unknown.

For CDR3 and TCR beta VDJ profiling, genomic DNA was the template used. Each CDR3 protein is one row after TCRdb ran MiXCR on the reads. The table includes 40,000 to 45,000 distinct CDR3 sequences, roughly 65% detected once. The TCR comes from a human donor in good health, serving as a control. The sequencing sample was made of sorted CD4+, CD8+, or CD8+CD57+ T cells (not recorded which) from PBMCs. The chain combines TRBV25-1 with TRBJ2-7, with D perhaps matching TRBD1 or TRBD2 (6 bases each). The CDR3 DNA reads as TGTGCCAGCAGCCCCAGGGGCGGGGCTTCTCACGCCGTTGCCTCCTACGAGCAGTACTTC. It yields the protein CASSPRGGASHAVASYEQYF.